These 27 T cell receptor beta chains were sequenced from one sample in a study of blood T cells in healthy people across ages. A sample-barcoded 5' primer and a J-beta primer mix were used in a second PCR of roughly 7 to 12 cycles. TCRdb called the 5' RACE reads again in MiXCR, with one record for every CDR3 protein. The table shows 1.5 million to 2 million distinct CDR3 sequences, with less than 50% occurring only once. The sequenced sample was blood. These receptor sequences come from a woman aged 40 to 49 in good health.

There are a few counts of this clonotype. This chain links TRBV5-1 with TRBJ2-1, with unresolved D. This CDR3 contains 12 residues. CDR1 is SGHRS, CDR2 YFSETQ, per germline. Trimming stripped 1 base from V and 9 bases from J, with 8 bases between. The DNA for the CDR3 is TGCGCCAGCAGCTTGAAAGAAGCTGAGCAGTTCTTC. Its translation: CASSLKEAEQFF.

This clonotype was observed a handful of times. V is TRBV7-2 and J is TRBJ2-4, with D perhaps TRBD2 (7 bases). The J call is uncertain, as TRBJ2-7 better fits the DNA end. Germline assignment: CDR1 SGHTA and CDR2 FQGNSA. There are 15 residues in the CDR3. Here the CDR3 DNA reads TGTGCCAGCAGCTACAAACCGGGGGGCAACTACGAGCAGTACTTC. Residues: CASSYKPGGNYEQYF.

V is TRBV6-5 and J is TRBJ1-6; possibly TRBD1 for D (5 bases). Germline V gives CDR1 MNHEY, CDR2 SVGAGI. The V and J ends lost 6 bases and 9 bases respectively, with 15 bases between them. This CDR3 contains 14 residues. CDR3 amino acids: CASSPTGVISPLHF. Written as DNA, the CDR3 is TGTGCCAGCAGCCCCACAGGAGTGATTTCACCCCTCCACTTT.

This chain uses TRBV21-1 with TRBJ2-7; the table gives TRBD1 as D, unverified against the DNA. The end of the DNA aligns better with TRBJ2-5, so the J call may be wrong. TRBV21-1 counts as a pseudogene. CDR3 length: 14 amino acids. The CDR3 DNA follows: TGTGCCAGCAGCAAAGCTGAGAGGGGGGAGACCCAGTACTTC. Residues: CASSKAERGETQYF.

With regard to this clonotype: One end of the junction varies from germline; a read error may be responsible. The chain uses TRBV11-1 and TRBJ2-5, with D tentatively TRBD1 or TRBD2 (5 bases each). CDR1 is SGHAT, CDR2 FQDESV, per germline (reference sequence). The CDR3 runs to 13 residues. This chain's CDR3 is CASRTSGQGTQYF. Written as DNA, the CDR3 is TGTGCCAGCAGAACTTCGGGGCAAGGGACCCAGTACTTC.

The chain recombines TRBV2 with TRBJ2-5; tentatively, D is TRBD2 (5 bases). In germline, CDR1 is SNHLY, CDR2 FYNNEI. V was cut by 6 bases and J by 5 bases, with 16 bases left in between. CDR3 size: 14 residues. CDR3 DNA: TGTGCCAGCAGGGAGGACCTTGTAATGGAGACCCAGTACTTC. Translated: CASREDLVMETQYF.

The gene calls are TRBV7-2 and TRBJ1-4; D gene uncertain. This CDR3 spans 15 amino acids. V was clipped by 7 bases and J by 0 bases, with 12 bases between them. Germline V CDR1 and CDR2: SGHTA, FQGNSA. CDR3: CASTRSPATNEKLFF. The CDR3 coding sequence is TGTGCCAGCACCCGATCCCCCGCAACTAATGAAAAACTGTTTTTT.

The chain recombines TRBV10-3 with TRBJ2-3; TRBD1 aligns across 9 bases. V lost 4 bases and J lost 1; bases outside the gene matches: 9. CDR3 length: 17 residues. Looked up from germline, CDR1 is ENHRY and CDR2 is SYGVKD. This chain's CDR3 is CAISVIQGASGTDTQYF. The CDR3 DNA is TGTGCCATCAGTGTCATACAGGGGGCATCGGGCACAGATACGCAGTATTTT.

V gene TRBV27 combines with J gene TRBJ1-6; weak D call: TRBD1 (5 bases). CDR1 and CDR2 (germline): MNHEY, SMNVEV (reference sequence). CDR3 length: 16 residues. V lost 3 bases and J lost 9, with 18 bases in between. CDR3 coding DNA: TGTGCCAGCAGTTTTCGCCGCGAGCCGAGGGGTTCACCCCTCCACTTT. Residues: CASSFRREPRGSPLHF.

The chain uses TRBV4-3 and TRBJ2-1; 7 bases map to TRBD1. The CDR3 totals 18 residues. Germline V CDR1 and CDR2: LGHNA, YSLEER. Trimming removed 0 bases from V and 8 bases from J; junction bases left unmatched: 16. The CDR3 is CASSQDYPPTGVLYEQFF. CDR3 nucleotide sequence: TGCGCCAGCAGCCAAGATTATCCCCCAACAGGGGTCTTATATGAGCAGTTCTTC.

In DNA form, the CDR3 reads TGTGCCAGCAGCTCACTGGAGCGAGCTCAAGAGACCCAGTACTTC. Encoded protein: CASSSLERAQETQYF. The chain recombines TRBV11-2 with TRBJ2-5; no definite D call. Germline CDR1 and CDR2: SGHAT and FQNNGV. Trimming pared 4 bases from V and 2 bases from J, leaving 14 bases between. This CDR3 has 15 residues.

The V call is TRBV27, the J call TRBJ2-1; D assignment may be TRBD1 or TRBD2 (5 bases each). Germline V gene data show CDR1 as MNHEY and CDR2 as SMNVEV (reference sequence). V gave up 6 bases and J gave up 3 bases, with 12 bases separating them. This CDR3 is built from 14 residues. This chain's CDR3 is CASRIGTLYNEQFF. The CDR3 nucleotides read TGTGCCAGCAGGATAGGGACCCTCTACAATGAGCAGTTCTTC.

This clonotype has more than one count but fewer than ten. The chain has TRBV20-1 and TRBJ2-3; perhaps D is TRBD1 or TRBD2 (5 bases each). Per the germline V gene, CDR1 is DFQATT and CDR2 is SNEGSKA (reference sequence). With 3 bases removed from V and 3 bases from J, the gap between germline ends came to 16 bases. The length of the CDR3 is 15 residues. CDR3 region: CSASLGEWITDTQYF. The CDR3 region has the DNA TGCAGTGCTAGTCTGGGGGAATGGATAACAGATACGCAGTATTTT.

V and J are TRBV5-1 and TRBJ2-7; weak D call: TRBD1 (7 bases). Trimming pared 4 bases from V and 0 bases from J, leaving 23 bases between. The CDR3 length is 18 residues. Germline V gene sequence: CDR1 SGHRS, CDR2 YFSETQ. The CDR3 is CASSGGQAHGRYSYEQYF. The CDR3 nucleotides read TGCGCCAGCAGCGGCGGACAGGCCCACGGGAGATACTCCTACGAGCAGTACTTC.

The chain combines TRBV4-3 with TRBJ1-2; D unresolved. Germline CDR1 reads LGHNA; CDR2 reads YSLEER. Trimming took 0 bases from V and 4 from J, leaving 15 bases between them. This CDR3 is built from 16 residues. The CDR3 reads CASSQELPAVVYGYTF. CDR3 bases: TGCGCCAGCAGCCAAGAACTTCCGGCCGTGGTCTATGGCTACACCTTC.

The rearrangement joins TRBV24-1 to TRBJ1-2, with D tentatively TRBD1 (6 bases). The length of the CDR3 is 12 residues. V lost 2 bases and J lost 8, with 8 bases in between. Germline V lookup: CDR1 KGHDR, CDR2 SFDVKD. DNA of the CDR3: TGTGCCACCAGTGATTGGGGGGGCGGCTACACCTTC. It specifies CATSDWGGGYTF.

This clonotype was seen a few times. The chain carries TRBV14 and TRBJ2-3; 12 bases map to TRBD2. V shed 3 bases, J shed 4 bases, and the junction held 2 bases outside the gene matches. CDR3 size: 15 residues. Germline-derived CDR1 and CDR2 are SGHDN and FVKESK. This chain's CDR3 is CASSHRTSGADTQYF. The CDR3 DNA reads TGTGCCAGCAGCCACCGGACTAGCGGGGCAGATACGCAGTATTTT. The full variable domain, its missing parts supplied by reference TRBV14 and TRBJ2-3, is EAGVTQFPSHSVIEKGQTVTLRCDPISGHDNLYWYRRVMGKEIKFLLHFVKESKQDESGMPNNRFLAERTGGTYSTLKVQPAELEDSGVYFCASSHRTSGADTQYFGPGTRLTVL.

This clonotype was detected only a few times. The chain has TRBV12-3 or TRBV12-4 and TRBJ1-1; no firm D call. Trimming stripped 3 bases from V and 0 bases from J, with 11 bases between. The CDR3 consists of 15 residues. The chain's CDR3 is CASSFWLRMNTEAFF. The CDR3 DNA sequence: TGTGCCAGCAGTTTTTGGCTTCGGATGAACACTGAAGCTTTCTTT.

This chain uses TRBV28 with TRBJ2-7; tentatively, D is TRBD2 (6 bases). In germline, CDR1 is MDHEN, CDR2 SYDVKM. CDR3 length: 15 residues. V was pared by 4 bases and J by 0 bases, with 13 bases between. CDR3 sequence (DNA): TGTGCCAGCAGTTCGTATGGGACTGGCTCCTACGAGCAGTACTTC. Its translation: CASSSYGTGSYEQYF. Combining the CDR3 with reference TRBV28 and TRBJ2-7 gives the whole variable domain DVKVTQSSRYLVKRTGEKVFLECVQDMDHENMFWYRQDPGLGLRLIYFSYDVKMKEKGDIPEGYSVSREKKERFSLILESASTNQTSMYLCASSSYGTGSYEQYFGPGTRLTVT.

The V gene is TRBV6-2 or TRBV6-3, the J gene TRBJ2-7; D remains unclear. The CDR3 runs 11 residues. Germline CDR1 is MNHEY and CDR2 is SVGEGT. The V and J ends lost 2 bases and 7 bases respectively, with 6 bases between them. The CDR3 loop is CASSYHNEQYF. The CDR3 nucleotides are TGTGCCAGCAGTTACCACAATGAGCAGTACTTC.

This chain joins TRBV4-3 and TRBJ2-1; 7 bases agree with TRBD1. The CDR3 runs to 15 residues. V gave up 2 bases and J gave up 5 bases; unmatched junction bases: 6. CDR1 is LGHNA and CDR2 is YSLEER in the germline V gene. CDR3 nucleotides: TGCGCCAGCAGCCAAAGACAGGGTATAAACAATGAGCAGTTCTTC. Protein product: CASSQRQGINNEQFF.

The chain recombines TRBV27 with TRBJ2-1, with D perhaps matching TRBD2 (5 bases). V gave up 3 bases and J gave up 13 bases, with 25 bases separating them. Germline CDR1 MNHEY, CDR2 SMNVEV (reference sequence). The CDR3 is 16 amino acids. Here the CDR3 DNA reads TGTGCCAGCAGTTTCTCGACGGGGTGGAGGTTAGAGACCCAGTTCTTC. The encoded protein is CASSFSTGWRLETQFF.

In its sample, this clonotype was seen a few times. The chain recombines TRBV29-1 with TRBJ2-7, with TRBD1 matching 7 bases. Germline-derived CDR1 and CDR2 are SQVTM and ANQGSEA. V trimming: 2 bases; J trimming: 2 bases; junction bases outside the gene matches: 3. The CDR3 runs 13 residues. The CDR3 DNA is TGCAGCGTTGAATTGGGACAGACCTACGAGCAGTACTTC. Protein product: CSVELGQTYEQYF.

This rearrangement joins TRBV6-2 or TRBV6-3 to TRBJ2-7; D call uncertain. CDR1 and CDR2 (germline): MNHEY, SVGEGT. V was cut by 2 bases and J by 3 bases, with 11 bases left in between. The CDR3 has 14 amino acids. The CDR3 nucleotides read TGTGCCAGCAGTTACCAACGGCAATACTACGAGCAGTACTTC. Encoded protein: CASSYQRQYYEQYF.

This sequence joins TRBV13 and TRBJ2-6; D remains ambiguous. Germline V gives CDR1 PRHDT, CDR2 FYEKMQ (reference sequence). V was clipped by 3 bases and J by 0 bases, with 12 bases between them. This CDR3 is 17 amino acids long. CDR3 sequence reads: CASSLGPTNSGANVLTF. CDR3 nucleotides: TGTGCCAGCAGCTTGGGTCCCACCAACTCTGGGGCCAACGTCCTGACTTTC.

This clonotype was detected a few times. The chain carries TRBV20-1 and TRBJ2-7; D may be TRBD1 (6 bases). The ends were cut back, 5 bases at V and 0 bases at J, with 14 bases in the middle. CDR3 length: 14 amino acids. Per germline, CDR1 DFQATT and CDR2 SNEGSKA (reference sequence). The CDR3 loop reads CSAPNRDNSYEQYF. CDR3 nucleotides: TGCAGTGCTCCAAATAGGGACAACTCCTACGAGCAGTACTTC.

The chain is built from TRBV2 and TRBJ2-5, with TRBD2 matching over 7 bases. Trimming cost V 7 bases and J 4 bases; bases outside gene matches: 15. The CDR3 covers 16 residues. Germline-derived CDR1 and CDR2 are SNHLY and FYNNEI. CDR3 DNA: TGTGCCAGCACCGTGGGTGGGGGGGTCTCCCGAGAGACCCAGTACTTC. Translated: CASTVGGGVSRETQYF.